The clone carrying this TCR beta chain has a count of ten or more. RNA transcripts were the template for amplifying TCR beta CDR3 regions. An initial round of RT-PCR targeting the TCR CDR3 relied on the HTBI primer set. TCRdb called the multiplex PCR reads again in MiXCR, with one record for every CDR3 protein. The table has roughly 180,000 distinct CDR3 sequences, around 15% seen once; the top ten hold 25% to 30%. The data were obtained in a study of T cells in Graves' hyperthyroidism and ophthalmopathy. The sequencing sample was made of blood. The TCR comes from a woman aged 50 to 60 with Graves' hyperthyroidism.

The CDR3 nucleotides are TGTGCCAGCAGTTACACCAACGAGCAGTACTTC. It specifies CASSYTNEQYF. The chain links TRBV6-5 to TRBJ2-7; D remains unclear. This CDR3 has 11 residues. Deletions cut 2 bases from V and 5 bases from J, with 4 bases between. The germline V gene has CDR1 MNHEY and CDR2 SVGAGI.